This is a list of T cell receptor beta chains from one sample in a study of blood T cells in healthy people across ages. Each CDR3 protein is one row after TCRdb ran MiXCR on the 5' RACE reads. The table records about 1.8 million distinct CDR3 sequences, roughly 52% of them present only once. The sample taken for sequencing was blood. All receptors derive from a woman aged 40 to 50 in good health. The CDR3 runs from the conserved cysteine through the conserved F or W. Each record gives: J gene, clone size, V gene, CDR3 length, D gene, CDR3 DNA, CDR3 protein. A D gene is named only where the DNA matches it firmly. Some rows have no size entry. The others give once, few or many, or a class for an expanded clone.

j_gene: TRBJ2-5
abundance: few
v_gene: TRBV5-6
len: 15
d_gene: TRBD1
CDR3nt: TGTGCCAGCAGCTTGGGGACAGGGGAGACGGAGACCCAGTACTTC
CDR3aa: CASSLGTGETETQYF

j_gene: TRBJ2-1
abundance: NA
v_gene: TRBV20-1
len: 14
d_gene: TRBD1
CDR3nt: TGCAGTCGGGACCGGGACAGGGGTGGGAATGAGCAGTTCTTC
CDR3aa: CSRDRDRGGNEQFF

j_gene: TRBJ1-6
abundance: NA
v_gene: TRBV20-1
len: 15
d_gene: NA
CDR3nt: TGCAGTGCTAGAGTTGGGGGGGCGCCCATTTCACCCCTCCACTTT
CDR3aa: CSARVGGAPISPLHF

j_gene: TRBJ2-3
abundance: NA
v_gene: TRBV2
len: 16
d_gene: NA
CDR3nt: TGTGCCAGCGTTCCCCAGGGCCCTTTAGGCACAGATACGCAGTATTTT
CDR3aa: CASVPQGPLGTDTQYF

j_gene: TRBJ2-7
abundance: NA
v_gene: TRBV7-9
len: 14
d_gene: TRBD1
CDR3nt: TGTGCCAGCAGTATCACCCAGGGGGCCGGCGAGCAGTACTTC
CDR3aa: CASSITQGAGEQYF

j_gene: TRBJ2-1
abundance: few
v_gene: TRBV20-1
len: 15
d_gene: TRBD2
CDR3nt: TGCAGTGCCCCCACTAGCGGGGGGGCCCCTGGTGAGCAGTTCTTC
CDR3aa: CSAPTSGGAPGEQFF

j_gene: TRBJ1-2
abundance: NA
v_gene: TRBV20-1
len: 16
d_gene: TRBD1
CDR3nt: TGCAGTGCTAGAGATGGGGCCAGGGGGTCGGGCTATGGCTACACCTTC
CDR3aa: CSARDGARGSGYGYTF

j_gene: TRBJ2-3
abundance: few
v_gene: TRBV28
len: 16
d_gene: TRBD2
CDR3nt: TGTGCCAGCAGTAGACCTAGCGGGGGCTCCACAGATACGCAGTATTTT
CDR3aa: CASSRPSGGSTDTQYF

j_gene: TRBJ2-3
abundance: few
v_gene: TRBV20-1
len: 14
d_gene: NA
CDR3nt: TGCAGTGCTCCGTTGGGGCGGAGCACAGATACGCAGTATTTT
CDR3aa: CSAPLGRSTDTQYF

j_gene: TRBJ2-7
abundance: NA
v_gene: TRBV15
len: 14
d_gene: NA
CDR3nt: TGTGCCACCAGCAGTGAGGGATCTTCCTACGAGCAGTACTTC
CDR3aa: CATSSEGSSYEQYF

j_gene: TRBJ2-7
abundance: few
v_gene: TRBV4-1
len: 13
d_gene: NA
CDR3nt: TGCGCCAGCAGCCAAGTTTCCGCTGGAGAGCAGTACTTC
CDR3aa: CASSQVSAGEQYF

j_gene: TRBJ1-1
abundance: NA
v_gene: TRBV7-2
len: 12
d_gene: NA
CDR3nt: TGTGCCAGCAGCTTAGATATTGATGAAGCTTTCTTT
CDR3aa: CASSLDIDEAFF

j_gene: TRBJ2-1
abundance: few
v_gene: TRBV10-3
len: 15
d_gene: NA
CDR3nt: TGTGCCATCAGTGATTGGACAAGCTCCTACAATGAGCAGTTCTTC
CDR3aa: CAISDWTSSYNEQFF

j_gene: TRBJ2-6
abundance: NA
v_gene: TRBV4-2
len: 17
d_gene: NA
CDR3nt: TGTGCCAGCAGCCAAGATACGGGCGACTCTGGGGCCAACGTCCTGACTTTC
CDR3aa: CASSQDTGDSGANVLTF

j_gene: TRBJ2-7
abundance: NA
v_gene: TRBV3-1
len: 17
d_gene: TRBD2
CDR3nt: TGTGCCAGCAGCCAAGAATCAGGACTAGCGGGGATCTACGAGCAGTACTTC
CDR3aa: CASSQESGLAGIYEQYF

j_gene: TRBJ2-3
abundance: NA
v_gene: TRBV5-1
len: 19
d_gene: NA
CDR3nt: TGCGCCAGCAGCCCCACGACCCGAGTCGGGTTAATGAGCACAGATACGCAGTATTTT
CDR3aa: CASSPTTRVGLMSTDTQYF

j_gene: TRBJ2-1
abundance: NA
v_gene: TRBV2
len: 13
d_gene: NA
CDR3nt: TGTGTCAGCCGGAACGACAGGCATCGGGAGCAGTTCTTC
CDR3aa: CVSRNDRHREQFF

j_gene: TRBJ1-1
abundance: NA
v_gene: TRBV29-1
len: 12
d_gene: NA
CDR3nt: TGCAGCGTTAACAGGGCGGACACTGAAGCTTTCTTT
CDR3aa: CSVNRADTEAFF

j_gene: TRBJ2-7
abundance: NA
v_gene: TRBV28
len: 14
d_gene: NA
CDR3nt: TGTGCCAGCAGCTCAACCGCGGCGCCCTACGAGCAGTACTTC
CDR3aa: CASSSTAAPYEQYF

j_gene: TRBJ2-1
abundance: once
v_gene: TRBV7-2
len: 15
d_gene: NA
CDR3nt: TGTGCCAGCAGCCGAGAACAGAGCTCCTACAATGAGCAGTTCTTC
CDR3aa: CASSREQSSYNEQFF

j_gene: TRBJ2-1
abundance: NA
v_gene: TRBV5-1
len: 15
d_gene: TRBD2
CDR3nt: TGCGCCAGCAGCGCGGGGGGGCGGATGTACAATGAGCAGTTCTTC
CDR3aa: CASSAGGRMYNEQFF

j_gene: TRBJ2-1
abundance: NA
v_gene: TRBV4-2
len: 16
d_gene: NA
CDR3nt: TGTGCCAGCAGCCAAGGCGAGGGGTTTTCCTACAATGAGCAGTTCTTC
CDR3aa: CASSQGEGFSYNEQFF

j_gene: TRBJ2-3
abundance: NA
v_gene: TRBV21-1
len: 19
d_gene: NA
CDR3nt: TGTGCCAGCACCGTCCCCGAGGTAGCGGGGGGGCCCAGCACAGATACGCAGTATTTT
CDR3aa: CASTVPEVAGGPSTDTQYF

j_gene: TRBJ1-2
abundance: NA
v_gene: TRBV9
len: 16
d_gene: NA
CDR3nt: TGTGCCAGCAGCGCTCTTGGGCACACGATCAACTGTGGCTACACCTTC
CDR3aa: CASSALGHTINCGYTF

j_gene: TRBJ2-7
abundance: NA
v_gene: TRBV20-1
len: 13
d_gene: TRBD2
CDR3nt: TGCAGTGCTAGGGTAGCGGGGGACTACGAGCAGTACTTC
CDR3aa: CSARVAGDYEQYF

j_gene: TRBJ2-1
abundance: NA
v_gene: TRBV4-1
len: 18
d_gene: TRBD2
CDR3nt: TGCGCCAGCAGCCAAGATCCCTACTCCGCGGGGGGGAAAAATGAGCAGTTCTTC
CDR3aa: CASSQDPYSAGGKNEQFF